This TCR beta chain derives from a study of cytomegalovirus exposure and HLA in healthy donors. Study-level information: Among 398 genotyped donors, approximately 80% fell in the Caucasian-associated ancestry cluster. Study conclusions and caveats: About 87% or about 30% of the time was how often most TCR beta V segments were productive, according to an earlier analysis.

Germline V gene data show CDR1 as SGHRS and CDR2 as YFSETQ. Trimming removed 5 bases at V and 5 bases at J, with 16 bases between. CDR3 length: 14 amino acids. Concerning this clone: Its antigen is as yet unknown.

13 Jbeta primers and 60 Vbeta primers were used for the PCR. Generated by immunoSEQ multiplex PCR, the TCRdb table keeps only in-frame clones and is missing some. The data contain about 120,000 clones, around 82% of them singletons. The source material was PBMCs. The chain joins TRBV5-1 to TRBJ1-2; D might be TRBD1 (6 bases). The clonotype originates from a man between 25 and 39 years old in good health and CMV-seropositive. The CDR3 region has the DNA TGCGCCAGCAGTCCTGACGGGGGGCTTTATGGCTACACCTTC. Translation: CASSPDGGLYGYTF.